This T cell receptor beta chain derives from a study of beta chain features in type 1 diabetes. Via the markers CD45RO/CCR7/CD25/CD127/CD95/CD27, stem cell-like memory, regulatory, central memory and naive CD4+ cells were sorted. Sorted populations all had greater than 95% purity. Study observations and caveats: Across all four CD4+ subsets, people with type 1 diabetes showed modestly shorter TCRB CDR3s.

The authors reverse transcribed all of the isolated RNA, so sequencing captured expressed TCRB transcripts. The assay was immunoSEQ multiplex PCR, and TCRdb's table has in-frame clones only and misses some. The sample shows 640,000 or so clones, about 14% of them seen only once. As for this clone: Antigen specificity is unknown.

Germline V CDR1 and CDR2: SNHLY, FYNNEI. V trimming: 6 bases; J trimming: 10 bases; junction bases outside the gene matches: 9. This CDR3 spans 13 amino acids. The sequence was collected from a man aged 18 to 30 with type 1 diabetes. The sample was naive CD4+ T cells from blood. The chain is built from TRBV2 and TRBJ2-1, with 7 positions matching TRBD2. CDR3 nucleotide sequence: TGTGCCAGCAGCATAGGGGAGGGAGGAGAGCAGTTCTTC. Translation gives CASSIGEGGEQFF.